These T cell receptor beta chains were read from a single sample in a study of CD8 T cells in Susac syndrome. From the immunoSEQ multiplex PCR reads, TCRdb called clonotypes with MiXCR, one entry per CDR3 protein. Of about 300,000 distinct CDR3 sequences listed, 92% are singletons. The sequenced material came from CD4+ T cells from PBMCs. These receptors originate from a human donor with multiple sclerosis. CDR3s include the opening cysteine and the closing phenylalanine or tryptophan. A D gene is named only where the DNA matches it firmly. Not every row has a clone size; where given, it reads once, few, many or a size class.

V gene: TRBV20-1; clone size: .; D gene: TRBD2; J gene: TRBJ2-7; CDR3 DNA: TGCAGTGCCGCCGGGGGGAATAGGGGCTCCTACGAGCAGTACTTC; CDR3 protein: CSAAGGNRGSYEQYF
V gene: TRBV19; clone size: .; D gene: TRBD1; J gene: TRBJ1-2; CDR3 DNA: TGTGCCAGTAGTATCTTGCCGGGACAGGGGGGCCTTGGCTACACCTTC; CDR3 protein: CASSILPGQGGLGYTF
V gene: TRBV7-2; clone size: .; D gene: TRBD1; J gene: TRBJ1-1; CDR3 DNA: TGTGCCAGCAGCCCATCCGGGACAGAGAACACTGAAGCTTTCTTT; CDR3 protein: CASSPSGTENTEAFF
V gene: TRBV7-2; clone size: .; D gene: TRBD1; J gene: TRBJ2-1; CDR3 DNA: TGTGCCAGCAGCTTATTTGCAGGGGGCTACAATGAGCAGTTCTTC; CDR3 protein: CASSLFAGGYNEQFF
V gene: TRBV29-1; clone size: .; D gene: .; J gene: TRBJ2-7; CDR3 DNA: TGCAGCGTTGTTGGGCTTCCCTACGAGCAGTACTTC; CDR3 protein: CSVVGLPYEQYF
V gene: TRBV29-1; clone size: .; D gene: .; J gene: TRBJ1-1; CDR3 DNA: TGCAGCACCGGGAGGATAGGGCCGGACACTGAAGCTTTCTTT; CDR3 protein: CSTGRIGPDTEAFF
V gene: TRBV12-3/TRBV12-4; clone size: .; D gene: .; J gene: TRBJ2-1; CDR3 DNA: TGTGCCAGCAAAGTCGAGGAGGGAAATGAGCAGTTCTTC; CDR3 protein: CASKVEEGNEQFF
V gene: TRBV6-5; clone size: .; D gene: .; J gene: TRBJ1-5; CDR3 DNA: TGTGCCAGCAGTTCTGACGGCCCCTTAAGCAATCAGCCCCAGCATTTT; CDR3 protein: CASSSDGPLSNQPQHF
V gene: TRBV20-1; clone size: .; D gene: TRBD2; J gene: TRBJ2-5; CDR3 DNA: TGCAGTGCTAGAGGATTAGCGGGAGTCCAAGAGACCCAGTACTTC; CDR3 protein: CSARGLAGVQETQYF
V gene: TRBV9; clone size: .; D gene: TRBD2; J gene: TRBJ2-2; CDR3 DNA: TGTGCCAGCAGCGCCACTAGCGGGGGGGCTGGCGGGGAGCTGTTTTTT; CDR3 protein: CASSATSGGAGGELFF
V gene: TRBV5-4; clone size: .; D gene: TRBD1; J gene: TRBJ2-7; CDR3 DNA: TGTGCCAGCAGCCGACGACAGGGGGAGAGTAGCGAGCAGTACTTC; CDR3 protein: CASSRRQGESSEQYF
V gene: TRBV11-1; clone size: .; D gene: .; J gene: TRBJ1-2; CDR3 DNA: TGTGCCAGCAGCCCCCTCTTGGACAGAAACTATGGCTACACCTTC; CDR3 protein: CASSPLLDRNYGYTF
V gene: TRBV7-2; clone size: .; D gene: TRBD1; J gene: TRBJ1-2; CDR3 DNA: TGTGCCAGCAGCTTATTCGACAGGGCTGGCTACACCTTC; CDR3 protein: CASSLFDRAGYTF
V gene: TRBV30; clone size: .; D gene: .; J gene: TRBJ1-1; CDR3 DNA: TGTGCCTGGAGTAAAGGACAGCTCACTGAAGCTTTCTTT; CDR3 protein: CAWSKGQLTEAFF
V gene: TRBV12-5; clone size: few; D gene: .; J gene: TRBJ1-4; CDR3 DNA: TGTGCTAGTGGGGACAGCTTATATGAAAAACTGTTTTTT; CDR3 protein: CASGDSLYEKLFF
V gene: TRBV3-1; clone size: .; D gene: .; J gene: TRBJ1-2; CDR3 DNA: TGTGCCAGCAGCCAAGCTCCCCGTAGGGTCTATGGCTACACCTTC; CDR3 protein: CASSQAPRRVYGYTF
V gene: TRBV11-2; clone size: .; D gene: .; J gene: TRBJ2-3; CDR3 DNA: TGTGCCAGCAGCTCCCCGCTCCGAGATACGCAGTATTTT; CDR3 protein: CASSSPLRDTQYF
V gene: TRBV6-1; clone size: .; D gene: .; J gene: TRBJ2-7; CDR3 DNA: TGTGCCAGCAGTGAAAGGACTTACGACGAGCAGTACTTC; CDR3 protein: CASSERTYDEQYF
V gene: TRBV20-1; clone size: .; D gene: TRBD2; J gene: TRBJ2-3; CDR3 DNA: TGCAGTGCCCCTGGCCTAGCGGGGGGGAAATCAGATACGCAGTATTTT; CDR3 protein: CSAPGLAGGKSDTQYF
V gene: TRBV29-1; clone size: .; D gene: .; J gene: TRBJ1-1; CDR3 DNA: TGCAGCGTTGAACGGGCAGCCACTGAAGCTTTCTTT; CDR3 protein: CSVERAATEAFF
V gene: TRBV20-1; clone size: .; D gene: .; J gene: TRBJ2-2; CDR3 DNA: TGCAGTGCCAGGCCTACAGGGCTCACCGGGGAGCTGTTTTTT; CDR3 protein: CSARPTGLTGELFF
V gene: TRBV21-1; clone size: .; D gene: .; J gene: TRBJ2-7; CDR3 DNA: TGTGCCAGCAGCAAAGAGGGAGGCACTAACTACGAGCAGTACTTC; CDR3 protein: CASSKEGGTNYEQYF
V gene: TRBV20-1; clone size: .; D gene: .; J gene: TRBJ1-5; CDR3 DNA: TGCAGTGCTAGAAAGCTCGGTAGCAATCAGCCCCAGCATTTT; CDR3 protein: CSARKLGSNQPQHF
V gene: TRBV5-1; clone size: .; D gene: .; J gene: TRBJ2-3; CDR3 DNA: TGCGCCAGCAGCTCCCTACCCGGGACGGACCTTGGAGATACGCAGTATTTT; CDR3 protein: CASSSLPGTDLGDTQYF
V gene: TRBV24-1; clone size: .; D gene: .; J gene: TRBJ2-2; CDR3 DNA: TGTGCCACCAGTGATTATTCTCGAACAGGGCGGACCGGGGAGCTGTTTTTT; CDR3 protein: CATSDYSRTGRTGELFF
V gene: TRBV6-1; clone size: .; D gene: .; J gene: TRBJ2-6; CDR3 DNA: TGTGCCATCGCCAAGGGGGGTTCTGGGGCCAACGTCCTGACTTTC; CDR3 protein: CAIAKGGSGANVLTF
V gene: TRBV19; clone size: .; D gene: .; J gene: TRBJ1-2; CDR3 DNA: TGTGCCAGTAGTCCGCGAGGCGGGGGCTACACCTTC; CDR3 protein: CASSPRGGGYTF
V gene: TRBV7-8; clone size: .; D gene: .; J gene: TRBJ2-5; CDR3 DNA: TGTGCCAGCAGCTCAGGGGGGCGTCAAGAGACCCAGTACTTC; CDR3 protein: CASSSGGRQETQYF
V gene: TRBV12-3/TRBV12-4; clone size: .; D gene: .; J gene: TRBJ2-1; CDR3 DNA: TGTGCCAGCACCCTCTTCAATGAGCAGTTCTTC; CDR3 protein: CASTLFNEQFF
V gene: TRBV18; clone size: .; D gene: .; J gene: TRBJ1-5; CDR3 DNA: TGTGCCAGCTCACCCGTGGACAGCAATCAGCCCCAGCATTTT; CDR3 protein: CASSPVDSNQPQHF
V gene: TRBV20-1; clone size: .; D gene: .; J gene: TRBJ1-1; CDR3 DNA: TGCAGTGCTAGAGCGGGGGATGGGGTCACTGAAGCTTTCTTT; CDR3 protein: CSARAGDGVTEAFF
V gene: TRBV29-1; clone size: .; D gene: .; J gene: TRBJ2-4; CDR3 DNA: TGCAGCGTTGGGGGGGCCAAAAACATTCAGTACTTC; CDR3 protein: CSVGGAKNIQYF
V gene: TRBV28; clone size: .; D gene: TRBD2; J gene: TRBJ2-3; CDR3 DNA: TGTGCCAGCAGTTCCCGAGCGGGGGGGCGCACAGATACGCAGTATTTT; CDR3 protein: CASSSRAGGRTDTQYF
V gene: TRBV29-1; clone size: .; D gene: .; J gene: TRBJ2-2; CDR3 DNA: TGCAGCGTTGTATTCTTAACCGGGGAGCTGTTTTTT; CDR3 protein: CSVVFLTGELFF
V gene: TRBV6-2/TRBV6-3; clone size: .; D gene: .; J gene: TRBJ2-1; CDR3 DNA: TGTGCCAGCAGATTCCCCAGTCGGCCGATAGTATACAATGAGCAGTTCTTC; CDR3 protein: CASRFPSRPIVYNEQFF
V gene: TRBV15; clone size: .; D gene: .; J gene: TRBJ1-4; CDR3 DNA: TGTGCCACCAGCAGGGATTTGGTGACTAATGAAAAACTGTTTTTT; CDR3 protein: CATSRDLVTNEKLFF
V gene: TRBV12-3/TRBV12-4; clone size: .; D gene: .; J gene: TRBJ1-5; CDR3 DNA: TGTGCCAGCGGCCTCAGATCCTACAGGGATAGCAATCAGCCCCAGCATTTT; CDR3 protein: CASGLRSYRDSNQPQHF
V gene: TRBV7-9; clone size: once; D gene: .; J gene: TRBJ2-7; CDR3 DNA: TGTGCCAGCAGCTTAGACGGGAGTAGGGAAAAGCAGTACTTC; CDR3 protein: CASSLDGSREKQYF
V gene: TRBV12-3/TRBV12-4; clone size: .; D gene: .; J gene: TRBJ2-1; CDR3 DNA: TGTGCCAGCAGCCTGGACCACCATTATGTAGATGAGCAGTTCTTC; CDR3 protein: CASSLDHHYVDEQFF
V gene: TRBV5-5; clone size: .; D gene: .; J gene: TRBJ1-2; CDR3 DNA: TGTGCCAGCAGCCCCGCCATGGGGGGACGCGGCTACACCTTC; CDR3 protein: CASSPAMGGRGYTF
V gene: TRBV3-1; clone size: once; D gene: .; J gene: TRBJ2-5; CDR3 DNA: TGTGCCAGCAGCCAAGATCCCGATATTCAAGAGACCCAGTACTTC; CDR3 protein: CASSQDPDIQETQYF
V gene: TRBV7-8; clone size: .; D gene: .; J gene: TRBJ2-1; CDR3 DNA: TGTGCCAGCAGCAAGACTAGACTTGCCTACAATGAGCAGTTCTTC; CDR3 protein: CASSKTRLAYNEQFF
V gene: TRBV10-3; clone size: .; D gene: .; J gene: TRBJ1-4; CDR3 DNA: TGTGCCATCAGCCAGCATGCAACTAATGAAAAACTGTTTTTT; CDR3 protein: CAISQHATNEKLFF
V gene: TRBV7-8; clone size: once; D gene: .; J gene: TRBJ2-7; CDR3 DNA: TGTGCCAGCAGCTTAGAGGCGATCTCAGGTTCTTACGAGCAGTACTTC; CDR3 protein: CASSLEAISGSYEQYF
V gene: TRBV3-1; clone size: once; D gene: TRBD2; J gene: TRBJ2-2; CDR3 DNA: TGTGCCAGCAGCCGAGCCTTTCCTGGGCGGGGGTCGAACACCGGGGAGCTGTTTTTT; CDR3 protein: CASSRAFPGRGSNTGELFF
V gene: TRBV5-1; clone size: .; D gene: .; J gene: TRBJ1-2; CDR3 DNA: TGCGCCAGCAGCGTGAATAACAGGCGGTATGGCTACACCTTC; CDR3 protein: CASSVNNRRYGYTF
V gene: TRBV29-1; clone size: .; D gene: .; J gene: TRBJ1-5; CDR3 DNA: TGCAGCGTTGTTTGGGACGGGTATAGCAATCAGCCCCAGCATTTT; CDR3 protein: CSVVWDGYSNQPQHF
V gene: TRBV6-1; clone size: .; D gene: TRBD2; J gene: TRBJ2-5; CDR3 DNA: TGTGCCATCGACGAACCGGGACTAGAGAGGGTGGGGTACTTC; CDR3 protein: CAIDEPGLERVGYF
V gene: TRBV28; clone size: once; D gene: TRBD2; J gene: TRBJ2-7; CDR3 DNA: TGTGCCAGCAGACCTCAGGGACTAGCCCACGAGCAGTACTTC; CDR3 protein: CASRPQGLAHEQYF
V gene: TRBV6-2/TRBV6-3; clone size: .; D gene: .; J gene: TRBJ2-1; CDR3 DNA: TGTGCCAGCAAGGGCAGGCCCAATGAGCAGTTCTTC; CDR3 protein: CASKGRPNEQFF
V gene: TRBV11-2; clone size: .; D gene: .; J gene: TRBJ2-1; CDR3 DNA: TGTGCCAGCAGCTTAGCGGGGTTGGCGAATGAGCAGTTCTTC; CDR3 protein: CASSLAGLANEQFF
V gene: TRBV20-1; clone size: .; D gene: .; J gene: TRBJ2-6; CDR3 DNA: TGCAGTGCTAGTACCTCTGGGGCCAACGTCCTGACTTTC; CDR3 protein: CSASTSGANVLTF
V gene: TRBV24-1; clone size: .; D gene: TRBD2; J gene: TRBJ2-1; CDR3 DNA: TGTGCCACCAGTGACGGGACTAGCGGTTACAATGAGCAGTTCTTC; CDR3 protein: CATSDGTSGYNEQFF
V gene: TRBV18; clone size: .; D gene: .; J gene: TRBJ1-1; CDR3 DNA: TGTGCCAGCTCACCACTAGAGGTAGGGGGGAACACTGAAGCTTTCTTT; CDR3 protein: CASSPLEVGGNTEAFF